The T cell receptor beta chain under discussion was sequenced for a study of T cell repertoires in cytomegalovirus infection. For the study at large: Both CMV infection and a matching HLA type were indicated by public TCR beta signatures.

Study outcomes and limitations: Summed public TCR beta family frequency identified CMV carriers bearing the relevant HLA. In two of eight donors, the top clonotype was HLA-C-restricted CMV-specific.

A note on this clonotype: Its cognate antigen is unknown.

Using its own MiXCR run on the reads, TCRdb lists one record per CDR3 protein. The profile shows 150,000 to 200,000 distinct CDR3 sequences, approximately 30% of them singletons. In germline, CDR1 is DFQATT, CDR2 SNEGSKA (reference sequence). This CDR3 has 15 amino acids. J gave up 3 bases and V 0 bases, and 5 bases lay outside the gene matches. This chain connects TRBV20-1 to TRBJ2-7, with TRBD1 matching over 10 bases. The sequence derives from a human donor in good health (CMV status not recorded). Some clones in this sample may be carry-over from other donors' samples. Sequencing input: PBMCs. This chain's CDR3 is CSARDRDRGRYEQYF. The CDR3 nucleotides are TGCAGTGCTAGAGATCGGGACAGGGGACGCTACGAGCAGTACTTC.